This T cell receptor beta chain was found in a study of T cell responses to AZD1222 COVID-19 vaccine. Study-level points and caveats: There were mostly white British donors and more females than males, and clonal diversity was possibly underestimated. Mapped onto spike, vaccine-associated CD4 TCRs spanned it and were dominant at 160-218 and 743-854.

Profiling relied on immunoSEQ multiplex PCR, and the TCRdb table lists in-frame clones only, not all of them. The sample carries 120,000 to 150,000 clones, roughly 93% recorded once. Second doses were pooled across both intervals (about 4 or about 12 weeks). Turning to this clone: As yet, its antigen is unknown.

Germline assignment: CDR1 SQVTM and CDR2 ANQGSEA. V lost 3 bases and J lost 10, with 9 bases in between. There are 10 residues in the CDR3. Sequences were derived from peripheral blood, sampled 28 days after the second AZD1222 dose. The source is an adult who received the AZD1222 COVID-19 vaccine. V is TRBV29-1 and J is TRBJ1-1, with D perhaps TRBD1 (6 bases). The CDR3 region has the DNA TGCAGCGTTGACAGGGGCGCAGCTTTCTTT. As protein: CSVDRGAAFF.